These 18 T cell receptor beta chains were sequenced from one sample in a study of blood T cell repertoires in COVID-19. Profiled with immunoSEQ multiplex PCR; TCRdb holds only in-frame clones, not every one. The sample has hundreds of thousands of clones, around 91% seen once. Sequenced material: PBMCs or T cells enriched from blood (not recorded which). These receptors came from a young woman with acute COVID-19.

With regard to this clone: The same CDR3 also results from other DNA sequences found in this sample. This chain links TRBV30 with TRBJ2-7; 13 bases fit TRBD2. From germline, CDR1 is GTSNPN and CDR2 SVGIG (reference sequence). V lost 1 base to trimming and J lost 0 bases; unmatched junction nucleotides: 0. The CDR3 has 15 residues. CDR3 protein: CAWSGTSGSSYEQYF. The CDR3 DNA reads TGTGCCTGGAGTGGGACTAGCGGGAGCTCCTACGAGCAGTACTTC.

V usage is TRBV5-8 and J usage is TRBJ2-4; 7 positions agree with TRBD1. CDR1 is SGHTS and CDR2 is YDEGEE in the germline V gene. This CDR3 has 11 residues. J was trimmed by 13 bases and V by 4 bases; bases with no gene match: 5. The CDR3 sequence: CASSIGTEQYF. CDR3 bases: TGTGCCAGCAGCATAGGGACAGAGCAGTACTTC.

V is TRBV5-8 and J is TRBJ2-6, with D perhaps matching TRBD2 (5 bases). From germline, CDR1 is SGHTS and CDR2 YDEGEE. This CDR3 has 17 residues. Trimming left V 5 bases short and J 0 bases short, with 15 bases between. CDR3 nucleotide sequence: TGTGCCAGCAGGCCGGGGTCCTACAGCTCTGGGGCCAACGTCCTGACTTTC. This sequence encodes CASRPGSYSSGANVLTF.

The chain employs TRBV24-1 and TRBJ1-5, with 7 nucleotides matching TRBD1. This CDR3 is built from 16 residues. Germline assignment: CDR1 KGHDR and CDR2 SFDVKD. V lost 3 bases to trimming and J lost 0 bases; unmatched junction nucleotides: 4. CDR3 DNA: TGTGCCACCAGTGATCCGAGGACAGGTAGCAATCAGCCCCAGCATTTT. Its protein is CATSDPRTGSNQPQHF.

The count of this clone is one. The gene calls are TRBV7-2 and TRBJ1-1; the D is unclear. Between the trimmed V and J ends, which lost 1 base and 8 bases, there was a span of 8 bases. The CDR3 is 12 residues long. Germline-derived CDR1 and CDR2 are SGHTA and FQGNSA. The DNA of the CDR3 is TGTGCCAGCAGCTTAGACGGCAGGGAAGCTTTCTTT. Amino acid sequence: CASSLDGREAFF.

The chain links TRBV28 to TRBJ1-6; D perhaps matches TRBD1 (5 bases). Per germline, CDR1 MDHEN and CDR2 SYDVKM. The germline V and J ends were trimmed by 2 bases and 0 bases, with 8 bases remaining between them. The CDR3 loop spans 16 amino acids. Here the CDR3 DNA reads TGTGCCAGCAGTTTACACGGGGGCTCCTATAATTCACCCCTCCACTTT. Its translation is CASSLHGGSYNSPLHF.

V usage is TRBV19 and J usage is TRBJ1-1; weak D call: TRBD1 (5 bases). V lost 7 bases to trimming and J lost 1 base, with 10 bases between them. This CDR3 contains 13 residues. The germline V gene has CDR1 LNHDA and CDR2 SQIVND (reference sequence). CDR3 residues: CASTRTGNTEAFF. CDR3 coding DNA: TGTGCCAGTACTCGAACAGGGAACACTGAAGCTTTCTTT.

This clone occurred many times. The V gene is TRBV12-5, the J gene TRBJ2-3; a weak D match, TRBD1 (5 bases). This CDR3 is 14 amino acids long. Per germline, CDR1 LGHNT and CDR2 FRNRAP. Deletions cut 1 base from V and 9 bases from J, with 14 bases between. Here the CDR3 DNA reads TGTGCTAGTGGTTTGGGGGGCGAGGCGAGGACGCAGTATTTT. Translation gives CASGLGGEARTQYF.

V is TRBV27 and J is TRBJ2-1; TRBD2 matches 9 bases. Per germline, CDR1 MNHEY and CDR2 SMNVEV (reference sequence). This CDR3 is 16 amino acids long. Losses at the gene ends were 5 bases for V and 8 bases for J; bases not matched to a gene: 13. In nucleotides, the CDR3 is TGTGCCAGCAGTCCGAGGTGGCGGGAGGGGGGCGATGAGCAGTTCTTC. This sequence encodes CASSPRWREGGDEQFF.

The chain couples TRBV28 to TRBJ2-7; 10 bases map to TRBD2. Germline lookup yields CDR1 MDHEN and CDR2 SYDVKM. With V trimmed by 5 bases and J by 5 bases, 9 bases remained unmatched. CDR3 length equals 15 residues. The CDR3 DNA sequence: TGTGCCAGCAGTCCCCAAGCGGGAGGGCCGAACGAGCAGTACTTC. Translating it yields CASSPQAGGPNEQYF.

In DNA, the CDR3 is TGTGCAAGTCGCTTCCCCCCGGGACAGGGGGGCACCGGGGAGCTGTTTTTT. As protein: CASRFPPGQGGTGELFF. V is TRBV12-2 and J is TRBJ2-2; TRBD1, the table's D call, was not compared with the DNA. TRBV12-2 is a pseudogene. The length of the CDR3 is 17 residues.

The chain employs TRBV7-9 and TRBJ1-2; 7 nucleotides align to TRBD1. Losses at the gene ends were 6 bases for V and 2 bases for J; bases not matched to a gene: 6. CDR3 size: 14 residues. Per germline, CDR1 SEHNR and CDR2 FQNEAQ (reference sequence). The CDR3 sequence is CASRSSGQNYGYTF. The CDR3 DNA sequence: TGTGCCAGCAGATCCTCGGGACAGAACTATGGCTACACCTTC.

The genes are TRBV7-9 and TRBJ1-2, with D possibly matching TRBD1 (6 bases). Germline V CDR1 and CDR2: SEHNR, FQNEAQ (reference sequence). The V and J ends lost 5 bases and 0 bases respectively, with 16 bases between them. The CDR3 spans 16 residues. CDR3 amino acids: CASSADRTRANYGYTF. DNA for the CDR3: TGTGCCAGCAGCGCCGACAGGACCAGAGCTAACTATGGCTACACCTTC.

The CDR3 DNA follows: TGTGCCAGCAGGCCGGGACAGAACACTGAAGCTTTCTTT. Protein product: CASRPGQNTEAFF. The J gene is TRBJ1-1, the V gene TRBV12-3 or TRBV12-4; a weak D match, TRBD1 (6 bases). CDR3 size: 13 residues. Trimming cost V 6 bases and J 1 base, with 9 bases left between them.

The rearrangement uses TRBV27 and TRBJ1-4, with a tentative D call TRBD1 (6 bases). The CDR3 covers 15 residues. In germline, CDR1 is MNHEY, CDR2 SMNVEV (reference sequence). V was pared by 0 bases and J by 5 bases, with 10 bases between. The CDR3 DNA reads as TGTGCCAGCAGTTTATCCCTTCAGGGGAATGAAAAACTGTTTTTT. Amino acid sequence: CASSLSLQGNEKLFF.

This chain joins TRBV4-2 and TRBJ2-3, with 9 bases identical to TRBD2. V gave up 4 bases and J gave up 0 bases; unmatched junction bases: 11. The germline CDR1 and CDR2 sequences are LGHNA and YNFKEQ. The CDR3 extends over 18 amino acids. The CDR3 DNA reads TGTGCCAGCAGCCGACATAGCGGGAGAGCTAGAAGCACAGATACGCAGTATTTT. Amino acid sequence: CASSRHSGRARSTDTQYF.

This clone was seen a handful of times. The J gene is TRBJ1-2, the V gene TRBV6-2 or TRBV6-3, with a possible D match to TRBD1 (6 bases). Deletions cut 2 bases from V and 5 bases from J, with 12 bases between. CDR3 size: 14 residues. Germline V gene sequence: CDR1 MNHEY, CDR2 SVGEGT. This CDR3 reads CASSYGVGGYGYTF. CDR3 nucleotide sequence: TGTGCCAGCAGTTACGGAGTAGGGGGATATGGCTACACCTTC.

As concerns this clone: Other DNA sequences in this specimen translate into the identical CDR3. As DNA, the CDR3 is TGTGCCAGTAGTATTGGCTCTAACACTGAAGCTTTCTTT. Translating it yields CASSIGSNTEAFF. V and J are TRBV19 and TRBJ1-1; no reliable D call. The CDR3 runs to 13 residues. Germline loops: CDR1 LNHDA, CDR2 SQIVND (reference sequence). V was pared by 3 bases and J by 2 bases, with 7 bases between.